The 18 T cell receptor beta chains below come from one sample, sequenced in a study of T cells in Graves' hyperthyroidism and ophthalmopathy. Using RNA transcripts as the source, TCR beta CDR3 regions were amplified. First-round RT-PCR with HTBI primers amplified the TCR CDR3 region. TCRdb reprocessed the multiplex PCR reads via MiXCR and lists one record per CDR3 protein. The data show fewer than 650,000 distinct CDR3 sequences, 14% seen once. Material: blood. Every receptor here comes from a young woman with Graves' ophthalmopathy.

This clonotype was seen at least ten times. The chain links TRBV7-2 to TRBJ2-7; TRBD2 is a possible D gene (6 bases). The germline gives CDR1 SGHTA, CDR2 FQGNSA. This CDR3 has 14 residues. V shed 2 bases and J shed 5 bases, with 13 bases lying between them. CDR3 sequence (DNA): TGTGCCAGCAGCTTAACCGGGACTCACCACGAGCAGTACTTC. Translation: CASSLTGTHHEQYF.

At least ten counts were recorded for this clonotype. This chain joins TRBV30 and TRBJ2-7; D is possibly TRBD1 or TRBD2 (5 bases each). This CDR3 comprises 14 residues. Germline V CDR1 and CDR2: GTSNPN, SVGIG (reference sequence). V was pared by 2 bases and J by 2 bases, with 13 bases between. CDR3 sequence: CAWSPGTDPYEQYF. CDR3 nucleotide sequence: TGTGCCTGGAGTCCTGGGACGGATCCCTACGAGCAGTACTTC.

This clonotype occurred many times. The chain employs TRBV7-8 and TRBJ2-1, with no clear D. The V end lost 7 bases, the J end lost 6 bases, and 16 bases lay between the germline ends. The CDR3 length is 14 residues. From germline, CDR1 is SGHVS and CDR2 FQNEAQ. CDR3 DNA sequence: TGTGCCAGCACAGGCCTCCGGGCCATCAATGAGCAGTTCTTC. Amino acids: CASTGLRAINEQFF. The full variable domain, in which reference TRBV7-8 and TRBJ2-1 provide the parts outside the CDR3, is GAGVSQSPRYKVAKRGQDVALRCDPISGHVSLFWYQQALGQGPEFLTYFQNEAQLDKSGLPSDRFFAERPEGSVSTLKIQRTQQEDSAVYLCASTGLRAINEQFFGPGTRLTVL.

The rearrangement uses TRBV5-5 and TRBJ1-5; D gene unclear. Trimming removed 2 bases at V and 3 bases at J, with 12 bases between. Looked up from germline, CDR1 is SGHKS and CDR2 is YYEKEE (reference sequence). The CDR3 is 15 residues long. CDR3 amino acids: CASSFLEQLNQPQHF. As DNA, the CDR3 is TGTGCCAGCAGCTTCCTTGAACAGCTCAATCAGCCCCAGCATTTT.

This clonotype was found many times. The rearrangement uses TRBV20-1 and TRBJ2-1; D gene ambiguous. V was pared by 3 bases and J by 3 bases, with 15 bases between. Per the germline V gene, CDR1 is DFQATT and CDR2 is SNEGSKA (reference sequence). The CDR3 extends over 15 amino acids. For the CDR3, the DNA is TGCAGTGCTAGTGGCGCGGCCCCCCTCTACAATGAGCAGTTCTTC. Its protein is CSASGAAPLYNEQFF.

This chain joins TRBV24-1 and TRBJ1-1; D is ambiguous. CDR1 and CDR2 from the germline V gene are KGHDR and SFDVKD. V was clipped by 2 bases and J by 0 bases, with 3 bases between them. This CDR3 contains 13 residues. The CDR3 DNA sequence: TGTGCCACCAGTGATTCACTGAACACTGAAGCTTTCTTT. It translates to CATSDSLNTEAFF.

The table lists this clonotype with many counts. This chain links TRBV27 with TRBJ2-7, with 9 bases that match TRBD1. Germline lookup yields CDR1 MNHEY and CDR2 SMNVEV (reference sequence). The CDR3 is made up of 15 amino acids. With 0 bases clipped from V and 2 bases from J, the junction kept 2 bases outside the gene matches. As DNA, the CDR3 is TGTGCCAGCAGTTTATCGACAGGGGGGACCTACGAGCAGTACTTC. Residues: CASSLSTGGTYEQYF.

This clonotype was seen at least ten times. The chain carries TRBV13 and TRBJ2-3; a possible D gene is TRBD2 (6 bases). The CDR3 length is 14 residues. Between the trimmed V and J ends, which lost 5 bases and 6 bases, there was a span of 15 bases. CDR1 is PRHDT and CDR2 is FYEKMQ in the germline V gene (reference sequence). CDR3 in DNA: TGTGCCAGCAGCGCAGCCTGGAGGGAGGATACGCAGTATTTT. It translates to CASSAAWREDTQYF.

The gene calls are TRBV5-4 and TRBJ1-1; D is perhaps TRBD1 (6 bases). This CDR3 has 16 residues. Germline CDR1 SGHNT, CDR2 YYREEE (reference sequence). Trimming left V 0 bases short and J 4 bases short, with 16 bases between. The CDR3: CASSLASRGAGTEAFF. The CDR3 coding sequence is TGTGCCAGCAGCTTGGCGTCCCGGGGGGCGGGCACTGAAGCTTTCTTT.

This chain uses TRBV6-2 or TRBV6-3 with TRBJ1-1, with D perhaps TRBD1 (5 bases). There are 15 residues in the CDR3. Looked up from germline, CDR1 is MNHEY and CDR2 is SVGEGT. Trimming pared 4 bases from V and 7 bases from J, leaving 19 bases between. CDR3 DNA: TGTGCCAGCAGTTGGTCGAGGGGTTCGACGCATGAAGCTTTCTTT. Residues: CASSWSRGSTHEAFF.

This clonotype has a count of ten or more. J is TRBJ1-6 and V is TRBV4-3; D possibly corresponds to TRBD1 (6 bases). V was shortened by 4 bases and J by 13 bases, with 11 bases between the two germline ends. There are 12 residues in the CDR3. Per germline, CDR1 LGHNA and CDR2 YSLEER. CDR3 coding DNA: TGCGCCAGCAGCCTGGAACAGGGTCCCCTCCACTTT. As protein: CASSLEQGPLHF.

This clonotype was picked up many times. The chain joins TRBV10-3 to TRBJ2-5; TRBD1 aligns across 7 bases. This CDR3 has 15 amino acids. Germline lookup yields CDR1 ENHRY and CDR2 SYGVKD. V lost 3 bases to trimming and J lost 3 bases; unmatched junction nucleotides: 7. The chain's CDR3 is CAISDSRDSEETQYF. The CDR3, as DNA: TGTGCCATCAGTGACAGCCGGGACAGCGAAGAGACCCAGTACTTC.

This clonotype occurred many times. The rearrangement joins TRBV19 to TRBJ2-5; perhaps TRBD1 as D (5 bases). This CDR3 spans 15 amino acids. The V gene lost 5 bases and the J gene lost 4 bases, with 17 bases spanning the gap. Germline V gene sequence: CDR1 LNHDA, CDR2 SQIVND (reference sequence). CDR3 in amino acids: CASSPQNVRGETQYF. The DNA for the CDR3 is TGTGCCAGTAGTCCCCAAAATGTTAGGGGAGAGACCCAGTACTTC.

This clonotype occurred a few times. This chain uses TRBV7-2 with TRBJ2-5, with 14 bases fitting TRBD2. Germline CDR1 reads SGHTA; CDR2 reads FQGNSA. The V gene end was trimmed by 4 bases and the J gene end by 5 bases; junction bases not matched to a gene: 9. CDR3 size: 17 residues. The chain's CDR3 is CASSSGLRLAGGETQYF. The CDR3 DNA is TGTGCCAGCAGCTCTGGGCTTCGACTAGCGGGAGGGGAGACCCAGTACTTC.

This clonotype was seen ten or more times. V is TRBV2 and J is TRBJ1-1; tentative D call: TRBD1 (5 bases). The germline V gene has CDR1 SNHLY and CDR2 FYNNEI. This CDR3 has 16 residues. V lost 4 bases and J lost 4, with 19 bases in between. Here the CDR3 reads CASSVLSQGLITEAFF. Here the CDR3 DNA reads TGTGCCAGCAGTGTCCTCTCTCAGGGTCTAATCACTGAAGCTTTCTTT. Filled out from reference TRBV2 and TRBJ1-1, the complete variable domain reads EPEVTQTPSHQVTQMGQEVILRCVPISNHLYFYWYRQILGQKVEFLVSFYNNEISEKSEIFDDQFSVERPDGSNFTLKIRSTKLEDSAMYFCASSVLSQGLITEAFFGQGTRLTVV.

The rearrangement joins TRBV6-5 to TRBJ1-5; 8 bases match TRBD1. CDR3 length equals 15 residues. V gave up 2 bases and J gave up 7 bases; unmatched junction bases: 7. Germline V gives CDR1 MNHEY, CDR2 SVGAGI. CDR3 loop: CASSYARGQIQPQHF. Written as DNA, the CDR3 is TGTGCCAGCAGTTACGCCAGGGGGCAGATCCAGCCCCAGCATTTT.

This clonotype has at least ten counts. The chain uses TRBV20-1 and TRBJ1-2; no firm D call. Germline V gene sequence: CDR1 DFQATT, CDR2 SNEGSKA (reference sequence). The CDR3 totals 11 residues. The CDR3 is CALGSNYGYTF. The DNA for the CDR3 is TGCGCGCTGGGGTCTAACTATGGCTACACCTTC.

This clonotype was seen ten or more times. This chain joins TRBV24-1 and TRBJ2-1; 8 bases fit TRBD2. CDR1 KGHDR and CDR2 SFDVKD come from the germline V gene. The CDR3 loop spans 15 amino acids. V was pared by 9 bases and J by 2 bases, with 8 bases of the junction left unmatched. The CDR3 reads CATRHREGAYNEQFF. The DNA of the CDR3 is TGTGCCACCCGACACCGGGAGGGGGCCTACAATGAGCAGTTCTTC.